This TCR beta chain originates from a study of read filtering for tumor transcriptome and immune sequencing. Study-wide points: About 81.9% of IR-seq clonotypes had one read, totaling around 3.3% of reads; RNA-seq: 74.6% and 44.6%.

The ends were cut back, 4 bases at V and 0 bases at J, with 16 bases in the middle. The CDR3 is made up of 17 amino acids. The germline gives CDR1 MNHNS, CDR2 SASEGT. This library used roughly 400 ng RNA and molecular barcoded adaptors spanning alpha/delta and beta/gamma chains. Each CDR3 protein gets one entry after TCRdb re-called the reads with MiXCR. The sample consists of approximately 38,000 distinct CDR3 sequences, about 13% of them appearing once. This clonotype was recorded many times. Its target is unknown. The chain has TRBV6-1 and TRBJ1-5, with a possible D match to TRBD1 (6 bases). Sample: a population of CD138-negative cells sorted from bone marrow. This sequence was found in a donor at least 40 years old with multiple myeloma. The CDR3 protein is CASSGKGGGDSNQPQHF. The CDR3 region has the DNA TGTGCCAGCAGTGGAAAGGGAGGGGGAGATAGCAATCAGCCCCAGCATTTT.